The sequence of this T cell receptor (beta chain) was determined in a study of T cell responses to AZD1222 COVID-19 vaccine. Overall study context: Second doses were pooled across both intervals (about 4 or about 12 weeks).

CDR1 LGHDT and CDR2 YNNKEL come from the germline V gene (reference sequence). The CDR3 covers 18 residues. With 2 bases clipped from V and 3 bases from J, the junction kept 10 bases outside the gene matches. Here immunoSEQ multiplex PCR was the method, and the copy in TCRdb shows in-frame clones only, minus some. The sample holds under 140,000 clones, 70% to 90% seen once. General study findings and limits: Among the donors, most were white British and more were female, and clonal diversity was possibly underestimated. At study baseline, merely a handful of AZD1222 recipients were seropositive. It was only after the peak T cell response that any repertoires were sampled.

As concerns this clone: Antigen specificity is unknown.

This chain joins TRBV3-1 (or the pseudogene TRBV3-2) and TRBJ2-2; 9 nucleotides align to TRBD1. The clonotype comes from an adult in good health. Source: peripheral blood, taken on day 0 of AZD1222 vaccination. The DNA of the CDR3 is TGTGCCAGCAGCCAACACGTTCTCCGGGACAGGGACACCGGGGAGCTGTTTTTT. Its protein product is CASSQHVLRDRDTGELFF.